Below are 28 T cell receptor beta chains sequenced from a single sample in a study of cytomegalovirus exposure and HLA in healthy donors. Primers: 60 Vbeta forward and 13 Jbeta reverse. The protocol was immunoSEQ multiplex PCR, while the TCRdb copy is restricted to in-frame clones and leaves out a portion. The repertoire holds under 150,000 clones, with 70% to 85% as singletons. The specimen was PBMCs. All receptors derive from a man aged 25-45 years in good health and CMV-seropositive.

The CDR3 region is CASSFSGLSNPSEQYF. The CDR3 DNA reads TGTGCCAGCAGCTTTTCTGGACTATCTAATCCTTCCGAGCAGTACTTC. V usage is TRBV5-6 and J usage is TRBJ2-7; possibly TRBD2 for D (6 bases). V gave up 2 bases and J gave up 6 bases, with 21 bases separating them. The germline V gene encodes CDR1 SGHDT and CDR2 YYEEEE. The CDR3 totals 16 residues.

V usage is TRBV7-9 and J usage is TRBJ2-7; TRBD1 matches at 8 bases. The trim removed 4 bases at V and 3 bases at J, leaving 5 bases unmatched. CDR1 and CDR2 from the germline V gene are SEHNR and FQNEAQ (reference sequence). The CDR3 has 14 residues. CDR3 residues: CASSSRDRFYEQYF. CDR3 coding DNA: TGTGCCAGCAGCTCCCGGGACAGGTTCTACGAGCAGTACTTC.

This clone was seen only once. The chain has TRBV5-6 and TRBJ1-3; TRBD1 aligns across 10 bases. Germline CDR1 and CDR2: SGHDT and YYEEEE. Losses at the gene ends were 3 bases for V and 2 bases for J; bases not matched to a gene: 2. The CDR3 runs 15 residues. Here the CDR3 reads CASSWGTGAGNTIYF. CDR3 DNA: TGTGCCAGCAGCTGGGGGACAGGGGCTGGAAACACCATATATTTT.

This chain's CDR3 is CASSIDNRGTDTQYF. CDR3 coding DNA: TGTGCCAGTAGTATAGATAATCGGGGAACAGATACGCAGTATTTT. The chain uses TRBV19 and TRBJ2-3, with TRBD2 as a possible D gene (5 bases). The V end was cut by 0 bases, the J end by 3 bases, with 10 bases between. The CDR3 has 15 amino acids. The germline V gene has CDR1 LNHDA and CDR2 SQIVND (reference sequence). The full variable domain, its missing parts supplied by reference TRBV19 and TRBJ2-3, is DGGITQSPKYLFRKEGQNVTLSCEQNLNHDAMYWYRQDPGQGLRLIYYSQIVNDFQKGDIAEGYSVSREKKESFPLTVTSAQKNPTAFYLCASSIDNRGTDTQYFGPGTRLTVL.

This clone was counted once. J is TRBJ2-3 and V is TRBV7-6; D is ambiguous. The germline V and J ends were trimmed by 5 bases and 0 bases, with 12 bases remaining between them. This CDR3 spans 15 amino acids. The V gene's germline CDR1 is SGHVS and CDR2 FNYEAQ. CDR3 in amino acids: CASSLSGLSTDTQYF. DNA for the CDR3: TGTGCCAGCAGCCTCAGTGGGCTTAGCACAGATACGCAGTATTTT.

This sequence joins TRBV5-6 and TRBJ2-1; D unclear. The V gene lost 0 bases and the J gene lost 4 bases, with 2 bases spanning the gap. CDR1 is SGHDT, CDR2 YYEEEE, per germline. The CDR3 covers 12 residues. This CDR3 is CASSLVYNEQFF. The CDR3 nucleotides are TGTGCCAGCAGCTTGGTATACAATGAGCAGTTCTTC.

This clone was counted between two and nine times. CDR3 loop: CASSTGTTLAGEQFF. As DNA, the CDR3 is TGCGCCAGCAGCACCGGGACAACACTAGCGGGAGAGCAGTTCTTC. The chain carries TRBV5-1 and TRBJ2-1; 10 nucleotides line up with TRBD2. In germline, CDR1 is SGHRS, CDR2 YFSETQ. J lost 10 bases, V lost 4 bases, and 11 bases had no gene match. This CDR3 region has 15 residues. Complete variable domain (other parts from reference TRBV5-1 and TRBJ2-1): KAGVTQTPRYLIKTRGQQVTLSCSPISGHRSVSWYQQTPGQGLQFLFEYFSETQRNKGNFPGRFSGRQFSNSRSEMNVSTLELGDSALYLCASSTGTTLAGEQFFGPGTRLTVL.

The chain recombines TRBV5-5 with TRBJ2-2; the match to TRBD2 covers 8 bases. The length of the CDR3 is 16 residues. CDR1 SGHKS and CDR2 YYEKEE come from the germline V gene (reference sequence). Unmatched junction bases numbered 7, after V lost 4 bases and J lost 2 bases. The CDR3 bases are TGTGCCAGCAGCCCGATAGCGGGAACTAACACCGGGGAGCTGTTTTTT. It yields the protein CASSPIAGTNTGELFF.

This clone was detected once. A junction end diverges from the germline sequence, so it may reflect a read error. The chain joins TRBV7-9 to TRBJ1-4; the match to TRBD1 covers 9 bases. The CDR3 covers 14 residues. Per germline, CDR1 SEHNR and CDR2 FQNEAQ (reference sequence). CDR3 loop: CSSSRWDREEKLFF. The CDR3 nucleotides are TGTTCCAGCAGCCGGTGGGACAGGGAGGAAAAACTGTTTTTT. The entire variable domain, with the rest obtained from reference TRBV7-9 and TRBJ1-4, is as follows: DTGVSQNPRHKITKRGQNVTFRCDPISEHNRLYWYRQTLGQGPEFLTYFQNEAQLEKSRLLSDRFSAERPKGSFSTLEIQRTEQGDSAMYLCSSSRWDREEKLFFGSGTQLSVL.

The chain has TRBV30 and TRBJ2-1; 7 bases map to TRBD2. The CDR3 runs to 14 residues. V was clipped by 2 bases and J by 5 bases; unmatched bases: 6. In germline, CDR1 is GTSNPN, CDR2 SVGIG (reference sequence). CDR3 sequence: CAWSILARNNEQFF. DNA for the CDR3: TGTGCCTGGAGTATACTAGCGAGAAACAATGAGCAGTTCTTC.

This clone was counted a single time. Here the CDR3 reads CASSEGGATGELFF. CDR3 coding DNA: TGCGCCAGCAGCGAAGGCGGGGCCACCGGGGAGCTGTTTTTT. The gene calls are TRBV5-1 and TRBJ2-2; TRBD2 might be the D (6 bases). CDR3 size: 14 residues. The V gene lost 4 bases and the J gene lost 4 bases, with 11 bases spanning the gap. From germline, CDR1 is SGHRS and CDR2 YFSETQ.

CDR3 coding DNA: TGTGCCAGCAGGGGGACTAGCGGGACCGGGGAGCTGTTTTTT. Residues: CASRGTSGTGELFF. The chain is built from TRBV2 and TRBJ2-2; TRBD2 aligns across 12 bases. The trim removed 6 bases at V and 5 bases at J, leaving 1 base unmatched. CDR3 length equals 14 residues. Germline lookup yields CDR1 SNHLY and CDR2 FYNNEI. The complete variable domain, with remaining parts taken from reference TRBV2 and TRBJ2-2, reads EPEVTQTPSHQVTQMGQEVILRCVPISNHLYFYWYRQILGQKVEFLVSFYNNEISEKSEIFDDQFSVERPDGSNFTLKIRSTKLEDSAMYFCASRGTSGTGELFFGEGSRLTVL.

This rearrangement joins TRBV5-1 to TRBJ1-5, with D tentatively TRBD1 (5 bases). This CDR3 has 13 amino acids. Germline V lookup: CDR1 SGHRS, CDR2 YFSETQ. V lost 1 base and J 5 bases, leaving 7 bases between the germline ends. CDR3: CASSLQGHQPQHF. DNA for the CDR3: TGCGCCAGCAGCTTGCAGGGTCATCAGCCCCAGCATTTT. Drawing the rest from reference TRBV5-1 and TRBJ1-5, the complete variable domain is KAGVTQTPRYLIKTRGQQVTLSCSPISGHRSVSWYQQTPGQGLQFLFEYFSETQRNKGNFPGRFSGRQFSNSRSEMNVSTLELGDSALYLCASSLQGHQPQHFGDGTRLSIL.

V usage is TRBV5-6 and J usage is TRBJ2-7; D not certain. Trimming removed 1 base from V and 0 bases from J, with 11 bases in between. Germline values: CDR1 SGHDT, CDR2 YYEEEE. This CDR3 contains 15 residues. CDR3 protein: CASSLLQITSYEQYF. The CDR3 region has the DNA TGTGCCAGCAGCTTGTTACAGATTACCTCCTACGAGCAGTACTTC.

This clone was counted a few times. This chain joins TRBV2 and TRBJ2-2; 7 bases match TRBD2. V was clipped by 6 bases and J by 2 bases; unmatched bases: 6. CDR3 length: 15 residues. Per the germline V gene, CDR1 is SNHLY and CDR2 is FYNNEI. The CDR3 loop reads CASRDTSVNTGELFF. The DNA of the CDR3 is TGTGCCAGCAGGGATACTAGCGTTAACACCGGGGAGCTGTTTTTT.

In nucleotides, the CDR3 is TGTGCCAGCAGTTTAGGGCTAGCGGGTTCCGGTGAGCAGTTCTTC. Translating it yields CASSLGLAGSGEQFF. The chain uses TRBV28 and TRBJ2-1, with 8 bases matching TRBD2. The CDR3 loop spans 15 amino acids. The V gene end was trimmed by 2 bases and the J gene end by 9 bases; junction bases not matched to a gene: 9. Germline CDR1 MDHEN, CDR2 SYDVKM.

This chain uses TRBV2 with TRBJ2-1; D possibly corresponds to TRBD1 (5 bases). The CDR3 totals 15 residues. Looked up from germline, CDR1 is SNHLY and CDR2 is FYNNEI. Trimming stripped 3 bases from V and 5 bases from J, with 14 bases between. The CDR3 region has the DNA TGTGCCAGCAGTGATTTGGGGCTCTCTCACAATGAGCAGTTCTTC. Protein product: CASSDLGLSHNEQFF.

The rearrangement uses TRBV5-1 and TRBJ1-5; D remains ambiguous. From germline, CDR1 is SGHRS and CDR2 YFSETQ. The V and J ends lost 4 bases and 5 bases respectively, with 10 bases between them. The CDR3 has 13 amino acids. CDR3 region: CASSVDGYQPQHF. DNA of the CDR3: TGCGCCAGCAGCGTTGACGGGTATCAGCCCCAGCATTTT.

The rearrangement joins TRBV25-1 to TRBJ2-5; 7 bases align to TRBD1. The CDR3 runs 17 residues. Per germline, CDR1 MGHDK and CDR2 SYGVNS. With 6 bases clipped from V and 4 bases from J, the junction kept 17 bases outside the gene matches. The CDR3 loop reads CASSPISHRGLGETQYF. The CDR3 DNA is TGTGCCAGCAGCCCGATATCCCATAGGGGGCTCGGAGAGACCCAGTACTTC.

For this clone: The same CDR3 can be traced to other DNA sequences in this sample. This chain joins TRBV19 and TRBJ1-5; 8 bases map to TRBD1. V gave up 6 bases and J gave up 4 bases; unmatched junction bases: 5. The CDR3 sequence is 14 residues long. Germline V lookup: CDR1 LNHDA, CDR2 SQIVND (reference sequence). The CDR3 loop reads CASSGTGGNQPQHF. For the CDR3, the DNA is TGTGCCAGTAGCGGGACAGGAGGGAATCAGCCCCAGCATTTT.

This chain uses TRBV11-2 with TRBJ2-1, with a weak D call TRBD2 (6 bases). The CDR3 totals 16 residues. The V and J ends lost 1 base and 3 bases respectively, with 13 bases between them. Per germline, CDR1 SGHAT and CDR2 FQNNGV. CDR3 in amino acids: CASSLVGRGYYNEQFF. In DNA form, the CDR3 reads TGTGCCAGCAGCTTAGTCGGGCGGGGCTACTACAATGAGCAGTTCTTC.

The chain is built from TRBV27 and TRBJ2-5, with TRBD2 matching over 9 bases. The CDR3 totals 16 residues. From germline, CDR1 is MNHEY and CDR2 SMNVEV (reference sequence). V lost 7 bases, J lost 2 bases, and 11 bases stayed unmatched. The CDR3 reads CASNPGGLAGQETQYF. The CDR3 region has the DNA TGTGCCAGCAACCCCGGGGGGCTAGCGGGACAAGAGACCCAGTACTTC.

The V call is TRBV5-1, the J call TRBJ2-7, with D tentatively TRBD2 (7 bases). The CDR3 consists of 16 residues. Germline V gene data show CDR1 as SGHRS and CDR2 as YFSETQ. Trimming removed 3 bases from V and 11 bases from J, with 27 bases in between. This CDR3 is CASSSAGAPGSNTEYF. In nucleotides, the CDR3 is TGCGCCAGCAGCTCGGCGGGGGCGCCCGGTAGCAACACGGAGTACTTC.

The rearrangement uses TRBV6-6 and TRBJ1-5; D not resolved. The V and J ends lost 8 bases and 5 bases respectively, with 13 bases between them. The length of the CDR3 is 13 residues. CDR1 is MNHNY and CDR2 is SVGAGI in the germline V gene (reference sequence). The CDR3 DNA is TGTGCCAGCGGACTTAAGGATGATCAGCCCCAGCATTTT. It translates to CASGLKDDQPQHF.

The chain links TRBV28 to TRBJ2-3, with 10 positions matching TRBD2. Germline values: CDR1 MDHEN, CDR2 SYDVKM. The V and J ends lost 2 bases and 2 bases, in that order; junction bases with no gene match: 10. The CDR3 extends over 18 amino acids. DNA for the CDR3: TGTGCCAGCAGTTTAAGGCCCCTAGCGGGAGAGTACACAGATACGCAGTATTTT. This translates into CASSLRPLAGEYTDTQYF.

The V gene is TRBV28, the J gene TRBJ2-3; 8 positions agree with TRBD1. The CDR3 is 16 amino acids. Trimming at V came to 5 bases and at J to 2 bases, leaving 9 bases not matched to a gene. Germline V gene sequence: CDR1 MDHEN, CDR2 SYDVKM. The CDR3 nucleotides read TGTGCCAGCAGTGGGAGACAGGGGCGACTCACAGATACGCAGTATTTT. It codes for CASSGRQGRLTDTQYF.

The genes are TRBV7-2 and TRBJ2-6, with 9 nucleotides matching TRBD1. Trimming at V came to 3 bases and at J to 3 bases, leaving 12 bases not matched to a gene. The length of the CDR3 is 19 residues. Germline V lookup: CDR1 SGHTA, CDR2 FQGNSA. The CDR3 loop reads CASSFTSTGGKYGANVLTF. Written as DNA, the CDR3 is TGTGCCAGCAGCTTTACCTCGACAGGGGGAAAGTATGGGGCCAACGTCCTGACTTTC.

The CDR3 DNA reads TGTGCCAGCAAATTGGACAGTATGCATGAAAAACTGTTTTTT. It codes for CASKLDSMHEKLFF. This chain links TRBV2 with TRBJ1-4, with a possible D match to TRBD1 (6 bases). Trimming shortened V by 7 bases and J by 6 bases, and 15 bases separated the two germline ends. This CDR3 contains 14 residues. The germline gives CDR1 SNHLY, CDR2 FYNNEI. Full variable domain (remainder filled in from reference TRBV2 and TRBJ1-4): EPEVTQTPSHQVTQMGQEVILRCVPISNHLYFYWYRQILGQKVEFLVSFYNNEISEKSEIFDDQFSVERPDGSNFTLKIRSTKLEDSAMYFCASKLDSMHEKLFFGSGTQLSVL.